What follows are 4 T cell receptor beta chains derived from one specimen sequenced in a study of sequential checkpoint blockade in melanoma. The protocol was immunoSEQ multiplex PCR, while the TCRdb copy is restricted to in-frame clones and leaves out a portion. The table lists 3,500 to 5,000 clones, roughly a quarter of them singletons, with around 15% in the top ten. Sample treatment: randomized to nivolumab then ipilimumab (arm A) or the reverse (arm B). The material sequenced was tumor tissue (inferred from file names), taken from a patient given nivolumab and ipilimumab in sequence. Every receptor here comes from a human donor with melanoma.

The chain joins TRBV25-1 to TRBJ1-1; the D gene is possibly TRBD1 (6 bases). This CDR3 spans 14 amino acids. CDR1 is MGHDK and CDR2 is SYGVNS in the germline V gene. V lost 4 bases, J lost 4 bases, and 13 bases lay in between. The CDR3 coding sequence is TGTGCCAGCAGTGCCTCACAGGGCCCCACTGAAGCTTTCTTT. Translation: CASSASQGPTEAFF.

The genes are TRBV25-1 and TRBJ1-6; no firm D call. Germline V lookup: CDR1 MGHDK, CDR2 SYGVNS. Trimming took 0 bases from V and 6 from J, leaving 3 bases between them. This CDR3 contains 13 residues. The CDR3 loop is CASSEYSNSPLHF. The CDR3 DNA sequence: TGTGCCAGCAGTGAATATTCTAATTCACCCCTCCACTTT.

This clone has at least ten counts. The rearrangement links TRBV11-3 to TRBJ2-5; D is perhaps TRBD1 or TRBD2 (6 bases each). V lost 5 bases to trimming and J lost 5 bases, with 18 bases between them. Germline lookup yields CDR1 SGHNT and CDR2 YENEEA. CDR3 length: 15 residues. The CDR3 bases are TGTGCCAGCAGCCTATTCATGGGGGGCGAGGAGACCCAGTACTTC. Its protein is CASSLFMGGEETQYF.

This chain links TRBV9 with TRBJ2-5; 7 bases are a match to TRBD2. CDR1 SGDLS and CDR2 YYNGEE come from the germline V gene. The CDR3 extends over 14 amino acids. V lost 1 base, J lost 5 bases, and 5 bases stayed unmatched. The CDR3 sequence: CASSVTGGGETQYF. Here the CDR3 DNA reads TGTGCCAGCAGCGTAACTGGGGGAGGGGAGACCCAGTACTTC.